The 8 T cell receptor beta chains in this list originate from one sample, sequenced in a study of blood T cell repertoires in COVID-19. Generated by immunoSEQ multiplex PCR, the TCRdb table keeps only in-frame clones and is missing some. The sample shows some 150,000 clones, around four fifths of them seen only once. The sample comprised peripheral blood. These receptors all come from a human donor in a cohort sampled during active COVID-19.

The rearrangement joins TRBV5-1 to TRBJ2-3; tentatively, D is TRBD1 (7 bases). Germline CDR1 SGHRS, CDR2 YFSETQ. CDR3 length: 13 residues. Trimming pared 4 bases from V and 14 bases from J, leaving 20 bases between. CDR3 DNA sequence: TGCGCCAGCAGCCTGGGTGACAGGGACGGGGGGTATTTT. Protein sequence: CASSLGDRDGGYF.

The chain links TRBV27 to TRBJ2-3; the match to TRBD1 covers 7 bases. Germline assignment: CDR1 MNHEY and CDR2 SMNVEV (reference sequence). Losses at the gene ends were 5 bases for V and 2 bases for J; bases not matched to a gene: 13. The CDR3 spans 17 residues. The DNA of the CDR3 is TGTGCCAGCAGTGCAAGGATGACAGGGCAAAACACAGATACGCAGTATTTT. Translated, it gives CASSARMTGQNTDTQYF.

This clone was seen more than once but under ten times. V usage is TRBV5-1 and J usage is TRBJ1-2; D is ambiguous. Germline CDR1 is SGHRS and CDR2 is YFSETQ. Trimming cost V 4 bases and J 5 bases, with 15 bases left between them. The CDR3 has 14 residues. The CDR3 loop is CASSMEAGQYGYTF. CDR3 DNA sequence: TGCGCCAGCAGCATGGAGGCAGGCCAGTATGGCTACACCTTC.

This clone was detected only a few times. The chain has TRBV7-3 and TRBJ1-1; tentative D call: TRBD1 (5 bases). Germline CDR1 reads SGHTA; CDR2 reads FQGTGA. Trimming removed 1 base from V and 3 bases from J, with 9 bases in between. CDR3 length: 14 residues. The CDR3 region has the DNA TGTGCCAGCAGCTTAAACGGGGGATACACTGAAGCTTTCTTT. Its protein is CASSLNGGYTEAFF.

The chain carries TRBV7-2 and TRBJ1-3, with D possibly being TRBD1 (5 bases). The germline V gene has CDR1 SGHTA and CDR2 FQGNSA. Trimming cost V 4 bases and J 2 bases, with 12 bases left between them. This CDR3 is 15 amino acids long. The CDR3 loop is CASSSVPGTGNTIYF. The CDR3 DNA reads as TGTGCCAGCAGCTCAGTCCCAGGGACTGGAAACACCATATATTTT. The whole variable domain, remainder taken from reference TRBV7-2 and TRBJ1-3, is GAGVSQSPSNKVTEKGKDVELRCDPISGHTALYWYRQSLGQGLEFLIYFQGNSAPDKSGLPSDRFSAERTGGSVSTLTIQRTQQEDSAVYLCASSSVPGTGNTIYFGEGSWLTVV.

The chain employs TRBV4-2 and TRBJ1-2; the match to TRBD1 covers 7 bases. Trimming removed 1 base from V and 4 bases from J; junction bases left unmatched: 3. CDR1 is LGHNA, CDR2 YNFKEQ, per germline. This CDR3 comprises 14 residues. The CDR3 sequence: CASSQGTGVYGYTF. CDR3 nucleotides: TGTGCCAGCAGCCAAGGGACAGGAGTCTATGGCTACACCTTC.

The rearrangement links TRBV7-2 to TRBJ2-7; D not resolved. The CDR3 loop spans 13 amino acids. V was clipped by 5 bases and J by 0 bases, with 8 bases between them. CDR1 and CDR2 from the germline V gene are SGHTA and FQGNSA. The DNA of the CDR3 is TGTGCCAGCAGCCCCCGCGCCTCCTACGAGCAGTACTTC. Its protein is CASSPRASYEQYF.

V is TRBV29-1 and J is TRBJ2-5; 8 nucleotides match TRBD2. The V and J ends lost 0 bases and 1 base, in that order; junction bases with no gene match: 4. Germline V gene data show CDR1 as SQVTM and CDR2 as ANQGSEA. CDR3 length: 15 residues. The CDR3 nucleotides are TGCAGCGTTGAAGATACCGGGGGGGTCCAAGAGACCCAGTACTTC. Translating gives CSVEDTGGVQETQYF.